The entry below describes one T cell receptor beta chain. With 1 base clipped from V and 0 bases from J, the junction kept 6 bases outside the gene matches. The CDR3 consists of 16 residues. Germline V gene data show CDR1 as SGHDT and CDR2 as YYEEEE. These data are taken from a study of blood T cell repertoires in COVID-19. Turning to the study itself: The United States, Italy and Spain were the sources of the acute and convalescent COVID-19 samples.

The study recruited people aged roughly 18 to 95 years across approximately 24 US areas. Some clones are missing from TCRdb's copy, which holds only in-frame ones; the method was immunoSEQ multiplex PCR. The sample has some 150,000 clones, 83% seen once; the top ten hold 3.5% to 4%. This chain links TRBV5-6 with TRBJ1-1; 7 positions match TRBD1. The TCR comes from a woman aged 50 to 60 in a cohort exposed to, infected with or recovered from COVID-19 (not recorded which). The source material was PBMCs or T cells enriched from blood (not recorded which). CDR3 nucleotide sequence: TGTGCCAGCAGCTTGTTGCAGGGGGGTATGAACACTGAAGCTTTCTTT. The encoded protein is CASSLLQGGMNTEAFF.